This T cell receptor (beta chain) was profiled in a study of T cell changes during pregnancy in multiple sclerosis. Sequencing used immunoSEQ multiplex PCR; TCRdb keeps in-frame clones, though not all of them. Seen here are more than 45,000 clones, around 90% observed once, and the top ten hold around 1.2%. This CDR3 is built from 14 residues. Trimming shortened V by 9 bases and J by 3 bases, and 15 bases separated the two germline ends. Germline CDR1 LNHDA, CDR2 SQIVND (reference sequence). The sample here was CD4+ T cells from peripheral blood mononuclear cells, taken in the second trimester of pregnancy. V usage is TRBV19 and J usage is TRBJ2-1; a weak D match, TRBD2 (7 bases). The sequence came from a female donor with multiple sclerosis, enrolled in a pregnancy study. The CDR3 nucleotides are TGTGCCAGCAGGGGCGGGAGTCACTACAATGAGCAGTTCTTC. As protein: CASRGGSHYNEQFF.